Each of the 24 T cell receptor beta chains below was sequenced from the same sample in a study of Ad26.COV2.S vaccination and SARS-CoV-2 variants. Clones were sequenced by immunoSEQ multiplex PCR, and TCRdb holds only the in-frame ones, with some missing. The sample lists hundreds of thousands of clones; 89% were seen once. Treatment of the sample: about 20 received Ad26.COV2.S at low or high dose, single or two shots; several received placebo; per-sample allocation not given. Sampling was done on day 63 after the first vaccine or placebo injection. This sample comprised peripheral blood, obtained in a trial of Ad26.COV2.S vaccine versus placebo. The receptor set was obtained from a person aged 18-65 years who received the Ad26.COV2.S COVID-19 vaccine or a placebo.

The V call is TRBV10-1, the J call TRBJ2-2; 10 nucleotides agree with TRBD2. This CDR3 has 16 residues. The V segment lost 2 bases and the J segment 0 bases; nucleotides outside the gene matches: 0. CDR1 is WNHNN and CDR2 is SYGVQD in the germline V gene (reference sequence). The CDR3 sequence is CASSETSGANTGELFF. The CDR3 DNA sequence: TGCGCCAGCAGTGAGACTAGCGGGGCGAACACCGGGGAGCTGTTTTTT.

This chain joins TRBV19 and TRBJ1-1; 11 bases are shared with TRBD1. J lost 5 bases, V lost 5 bases, and 10 bases had no gene match. The CDR3 has 16 amino acids. Germline CDR1 and CDR2: LNHDA and SQIVND (reference sequence). CDR3 DNA sequence: TGTGCCAGTAGTCCCCGGACAGGGGGCGGTTTAACTGAAGCTTTCTTT. Translating gives CASSPRTGGGLTEAFF.

The chain has TRBV19 and TRBJ2-2, with a weak D call TRBD1 (5 bases). This CDR3 spans 16 amino acids. Germline CDR1 is LNHDA and CDR2 is SQIVND (reference sequence). The V end lost 1 base, the J end lost 6 bases, and 15 bases lay between the germline ends. DNA of the CDR3: TGTGCCAGTAGTATAGCTCAGGGTCCCCCCGCCGGGGAGCTGTTTTTT. This gives the protein CASSIAQGPPAGELFF.

The chain recombines TRBV5-1 with TRBJ1-1, with D unresolved. Germline loops: CDR1 SGHRS, CDR2 YFSETQ. V was shortened by 3 bases and J by 4 bases, with 19 bases between the two germline ends. There are 16 residues in the CDR3. DNA of the CDR3: TGCGCCAGCAGCTCCCGCCCCGACGGCGACGTCACTGAAGCTTTCTTT. Translated, it gives CASSSRPDGDVTEAFF.

The rearrangement uses TRBV5-5 and TRBJ1-1, with D unresolved. The CDR3 has 14 residues. The V and J ends lost 2 bases and 3 bases respectively, with 11 bases between them. Germline lookup yields CDR1 SGHKS and CDR2 YYEKEE (reference sequence). The CDR3 protein is CASSFRGIDTEAFF. CDR3 in DNA: TGTGCCAGCAGCTTCCGGGGAATCGACACTGAAGCTTTCTTT.

In this sample, this clone turned up once. The CDR3 sequence is CASSPGRGPFF. CDR3 nucleotide sequence: TGTGCCAGCAGCCCGGGGAGGGGCCCTTTCTTT. This chain joins TRBV12-3 or TRBV12-4 and TRBJ1-1; a possible D gene is TRBD1 (5 bases). Trimming shortened V by 6 bases and J by 12 bases, and 14 bases separated the two germline ends. There are 11 residues in the CDR3.

This clone was counted a single time. J is TRBJ2-1 and V is TRBV12-3 or TRBV12-4, with 10 bases lining up with TRBD2. CDR3 length: 13 residues. V was pared by 7 bases and J by 7 bases, with 4 bases of the junction left unmatched. DNA for the CDR3: TGTGCCAGCACGGTAGCGGGAGGAAATGAGCAGTTCTTC. This sequence encodes CASTVAGGNEQFF.

J is TRBJ1-6 and V is TRBV30; perhaps TRBD1 as D (6 bases). The CDR3 runs to 16 residues. In germline, CDR1 is GTSNPN, CDR2 SVGIG (reference sequence). V lost 3 bases, J lost 5 bases, and 17 bases lay in between. In nucleotides, the CDR3 is TGTGCCTGGAGCAACTTCTTACGGGGGCATAATTCACCCCTCCACTTT. Translating gives CAWSNFLRGHNSPLHF.

CDR3 coding DNA: TGTGCCAGCGGATCGATGAGGGCTGAAGCTTTCTTT. Protein: CASGSMRAEAFF. The chain uses TRBV12-3 or TRBV12-4 and TRBJ1-1; D is undetermined. The V gene lost 8 bases and the J gene lost 6 bases, with 13 bases spanning the gap. CDR3 length: 12 residues.

A single count supports this clone. V usage is TRBV2 and J usage is TRBJ2-2; D uncertain. The length of the CDR3 is 11 residues. Germline V CDR1 and CDR2: SNHLY, FYNNEI. The V gene lost 7 bases and the J gene lost 5 bases, with 5 bases spanning the gap. CDR3 protein: CASKQTGELFF. In DNA form, the CDR3 reads TGTGCCAGCAAACAAACCGGGGAGCTGTTTTTT. The full variable domain, completed using reference TRBV2 and TRBJ2-2, is EPEVTQTPSHQVTQMGQEVILRCVPISNHLYFYWYRQILGQKVEFLVSFYNNEISEKSEIFDDQFSVERPDGSNFTLKIRSTKLEDSAMYFCASKQTGELFFGEGSRLTVL.

The rearrangement uses TRBV3-1 (or the pseudogene TRBV3-2) and TRBJ1-6; 8 bases match TRBD1. J lost 7 bases, V lost 1 base, and 3 bases had no gene match. Per germline, CDR1 LGHDT and CDR2 YNNKEL (reference sequence). The CDR3 is made up of 15 amino acids. The CDR3 nucleotides are TGTGCCAGCAGCCAAGGACAGGGGCTAAATTCACCCCTCCACTTT. This codes for CASSQGQGLNSPLHF.

This rearrangement joins TRBV4-3 to TRBJ2-3; either TRBD1 or TRBD2 may supply D (6 bases each). The germline V gene has CDR1 LGHNA and CDR2 YSLEER. The germline V and J ends were trimmed by 1 base and 1 base, with 12 bases remaining between them. The CDR3 spans 16 residues. The CDR3 DNA is TGCGCCAGCAGCCAAGCCGGGGGCTGGGGCACAGATACGCAGTATTTT. Its protein product is CASSQAGGWGTDTQYF.

V usage is TRBV12-2 and J usage is TRBJ1-5; the DNA was not used to check the table's D call, TRBD1. TRBV12-2 is classified as a pseudogene. The CDR3 sequence is 12 residues long. The CDR3 bases are TGTGCAAGTCGCTTCCCAGGGACAGACCAGCATTTT. Translation gives CASRFPGTDQHF.

V gene TRBV15 combines with J gene TRBJ1-2, with 7 bases fitting TRBD1. Germline CDR1 and CDR2: LNHNV and YYDKDF (reference sequence). The CDR3 has 14 residues. Germline trimming cut 3 bases from V and 4 bases from J; bases unmatched to any gene: 5. The CDR3 sequence is CATSSRDSLYGYTF. The CDR3 region has the DNA TGTGCCACCAGCAGCAGGGACAGTCTCTATGGCTACACCTTC.

V usage is TRBV6-5 and J usage is TRBJ1-2, with a tentative D call TRBD1 (5 bases). Deletions cut 6 bases from V and 7 bases from J, with 15 bases between. Per the germline V gene, CDR1 is MNHEY and CDR2 is SVGAGI. The CDR3 is 13 amino acids. In DNA form, the CDR3 reads TGTGCCAGCAGGACAAGGGGCGCGGGTGGCTACACCTTC. Protein product: CASRTRGAGGYTF.

Concerning this clone: The junction does not match germline at one end; this may be a read error. The chain has TRBV2 and TRBJ2-2; D gene unclear. CDR1 and CDR2 (germline): SNHLY, FYNNEI. The CDR3 contains 15 residues. The DNA of the CDR3 is TGTGCCAGCTCCTTCGTTTCTCGCCAAACCGAGGAGCTGTTTTTT. Its translation is CASSFVSRQTEELFF.

On this clone: Other DNA sequences within the sample encode an identical CDR3. The genes are TRBV15 and TRBJ1-2, with 8 bases that match TRBD1. The length of the CDR3 is 16 residues. Germline V lookup: CDR1 LNHNV, CDR2 YYDKDF (reference sequence). With V trimmed by 0 bases and J by 2 bases, 5 bases remained unmatched. The CDR3 loop reads CATSRDPGQGNYGYTF. As DNA, the CDR3 is TGTGCCACCAGCAGAGATCCAGGACAGGGCAACTATGGCTACACCTTC.

V and J are TRBV5-1 and TRBJ1-2; tentatively, D is TRBD1 (6 bases). There are 13 residues in the CDR3. V dropped 2 bases and J dropped 6 bases, with 11 bases sitting between them. Germline CDR1 and CDR2: SGHRS and YFSETQ. CDR3 residues: CASSFTGGDGYTF. Written as DNA, the CDR3 is TGCGCCAGCAGCTTCACCGGGGGCGATGGCTACACCTTC.

The chain joins TRBV6-5 to TRBJ2-1, with TRBD2 identical over 14 bases. Germline V gene sequence: CDR1 MNHEY, CDR2 SVGAGI. The trim removed 7 bases at V and 9 bases at J, leaving 8 bases unmatched. This CDR3 is built from 15 residues. The CDR3 loop is CASTRLAGGQGEQFF. For the CDR3, the DNA is TGTGCCAGCACTCGACTAGCGGGGGGGCAGGGTGAGCAGTTCTTC.

This chain connects TRBV7-6 to TRBJ2-1, with TRBD2 matching 9 bases. V lost 4 bases, J lost 10 bases, and 14 bases stayed unmatched. Germline lookup yields CDR1 SGHVS and CDR2 FNYEAQ. The CDR3 length is 16 residues. The CDR3 loop is CASSSGAGGPNREQFF. DNA of the CDR3: TGTGCCAGCAGCTCGGGGGCGGGAGGGCCCAACAGGGAGCAGTTCTTC.

V and J are TRBV6-5 and TRBJ1-1; D gene ambiguous. The V gene lost 2 bases and the J gene lost 5 bases, with 9 bases spanning the gap. The CDR3 loop spans 13 amino acids. The V gene's germline CDR1 is MNHEY and CDR2 SVGAGI. CDR3 loop: CASSYGESTEAFF. CDR3 in DNA: TGTGCCAGCAGTTACGGAGAGAGTACTGAAGCTTTCTTT.

The V and J genes are TRBV5-1 and TRBJ1-1; D remains ambiguous. V was clipped by 4 bases and J by 6 bases, with 7 bases between them. The CDR3 runs to 11 residues. Germline CDR1 SGHRS, CDR2 YFSETQ. In DNA, the CDR3 is TGCGCCAGCAGCAATGAGGCTGAAGCTTTCTTT. Its translation is CASSNEAEAFF.

The genes are TRBV18 and TRBJ1-1; 7 bases match TRBD1. The CDR3 is 14 residues long. V gave up 3 bases and J gave up 7 bases; unmatched junction bases: 8. From germline, CDR1 is KGHSH and CDR2 LQKENI. This CDR3 reads CASSPGTADIEAFF. CDR3 in DNA: TGTGCCAGCTCACCCGGGACAGCCGATATTGAAGCTTTCTTT.

The rearrangement links TRBV19 to TRBJ1-1, with 9 positions matching TRBD1. From germline, CDR1 is LNHDA and CDR2 SQIVND (reference sequence). The trim removed 6 bases at V and 6 bases at J, leaving 14 bases unmatched. This CDR3 has 16 residues. This chain's CDR3 is CASRIPGQGPYAEAFF. CDR3 coding DNA: TGTGCCAGTAGAATTCCGGGACAGGGACCCTACGCTGAAGCTTTCTTT.